This entry describes one TCR beta chain. The antigen is undetermined. Primed by a sample-barcoded 5' primer and a J-beta primer mix, a second PCR proceeded for about 6 to 11 cycles. TCRdb redid the calling of the 5' RACE reads with MiXCR, one entry per CDR3 protein. The data contain roughly 1.5 million distinct CDR3 sequences, approximately 43% of them singletons. Every sample had a minimum of 6.5 million PBMCs isolated. CDR3 length equals 15 residues. With V trimmed by 0 bases and J by 11 bases, 13 bases remained unmatched. The germline V gene encodes CDR1 DFQATT and CDR2 SNEGSKA (reference sequence). The data stem from a study of blood T cells in healthy people across ages. Findings and limits, study-wide: The study regarded diversity estimates from one million T cells as underestimates. Comparison with aged donors showed that long-lived donors had more naive CD4+ cells and higher diversity.

The rearrangement links TRBV20-1 to TRBJ2-5; 9 nucleotides line up with TRBD2. This TCR was sampled from a woman between 18 and 29 years old in good health. The sequenced material came from blood. This chain's CDR3 is CSARDRAGGLNEQYF. The CDR3 DNA follows: TGCAGTGCTAGAGATAGGGCGGGGGGGCTTAATGAGCAGTACTTC.